This T cell receptor (beta chain) was documented in a study of T cells in Graves' hyperthyroidism and ophthalmopathy. Study-level results: Prediction of ophthalmopathy progression came a median around 7.1 months pre-onset. Blood shared most expanded thyroid clonotypes above 0.001.

This clonotype came up a few times. Its antigen is currently unknown. A clone one base away is much larger, so this may be a read error. Trimming removed 5 bases from V and 4 bases from J, with 21 bases in between. The CDR3 is 17 residues long. Germline CDR1 SGHTA, CDR2 FQGNSA. Amplified TCR beta CDR3 regions came from RNA transcripts. The HTBI primer set was used in a first-round RT-PCR of the TCR CDR3. TCRdb called the multiplex PCR reads again in MiXCR, with one record for every CDR3 protein. The repertoire has approximately 690,000 distinct CDR3 sequences, about 14% of them found once; the top ten carry under 15%. Subjects with ophthalmopathy showed a Clinical Activity Score no lower than 3, a NOSPECS grade no lower than 4, and a duration shorter than 3 months. Source material for PBMCs was more than 7.5 ml fresh peripheral blood.

Sequences were obtained from blood. The chain employs TRBV7-2 and TRBJ2-1; D not certain. The receptor comes from a woman in her fifties or sixties with Graves' ophthalmopathy. In DNA form, the CDR3 reads TGTGCCAGCAGCACCCGGACGACTGGCGTAAAATACAATGAGCAGTTCTTC. Residues: CASSTRTTGVKYNEQFF.